The T cell receptor beta chain described here comes from a study of vaccination effects on CD4 cells after COVID-19. Turning to the study itself: Before any sequencing was done, the ViraFEST assay used viral peptide pools to expand antigen-specific CD4+ T cells. Samples gathered post-vaccine arrived a median of 72 days past the second dose. Cultivation was performed at two million PBMC per well with about 9.6 IU/ml IL-2 and 7.5 to 10 ug/ml peptides added.

Around day 10 of culture, CD4+ T cells were separated out. This individual tested PCR-positive for SARS-CoV-2 infection between March and December 2020. The vaccine given was either BNT162b2 or mRNA-1273, in two doses. A remark on this clone: What it binds is not known.

V lost 10 bases, J lost 3 bases, and 8 bases stayed unmatched. The germline V gene encodes CDR1 ENHRY and CDR2 SYGVKD. This CDR3 has 13 amino acids. Libraries were prepared by immunoSEQ multiplex PCR; TCRdb keeps only in-frame clonotypes and omits some of them. The data contain 40,000 to 45,000 clones, over 65% of them singletons. The V call is TRBV10-3, the J call TRBJ2-7, with 8 bases that match TRBD2. This receptor was obtained from a human donor who had a prior SARS-CoV-2 infection. The starting material was CD4+ T cells from PBMCs cultured without peptide, obtained after COVID-19 vaccination. The CDR3 coding sequence is TGTGCCACCCAAGGGGGGACTAGCTACGAGCAGTACTTC. Protein product: CATQGGTSYEQYF.